This paragraph reports one T cell receptor (beta chain). Its antigen is not known. Trimming shortened V by 8 bases and J by 0 bases, and 10 bases separated the two germline ends. Looked up from germline, CDR1 is MGHDK and CDR2 is SYGVNS. CDR3 size: 13 residues. This entry belongs to a study of T cell responses to AZD1222 COVID-19 vaccine. About the study: Whether given at about 4 or about 12 weeks, second doses were pooled.

Measured with immunoSEQ multiplex PCR; TCRdb has only the in-frame clones, and not every one. The sample lists roughly 120,000 clones; 90% to 95% were seen once. Study observations and caveats: The donors showed a predominance of white British ancestry and of females, with possible underestimation of clonal diversity. The peak T cell response came first, and repertoires were sampled only after it.

The source is an adult in good health. This chain uses TRBV25-1 with TRBJ1-1; D call uncertain. This material consisted of peripheral blood, taken on day 0 of AZD1222 vaccination. In DNA, the CDR3 is TGTGCCAGCTCCGGACGGATGAACACTGAAGCTTTCTTT. This codes for CASSGRMNTEAFF.